This TCR beta chain is drawn from a study of cytomegalovirus exposure and HLA in healthy donors. The PCR used 60 Vbeta and 13 Jbeta primers. This table comes from immunoSEQ multiplex PCR, and its TCRdb copy is limited to in-frame clones, with some not included. Altogether 55,000 to 90,000 clones are present, roughly 79% being singletons, with the ten largest covering approximately 6.3%. The CDR3 sequence is 15 residues long. From germline, CDR1 is SGHTA and CDR2 FQGTGA. J lost 4 bases, V lost 1 base, and 4 bases had no gene match. In this sample, this clone turned up once. This receptor was taken from a man aged 45-65 years in good health and CMV-seronegative. This sequence joins TRBV7-3 and TRBJ2-3; 8 bases are shared with TRBD1. The specimen sequenced was PBMCs. The CDR3 spells CASSLMSGGADTQYF. The CDR3 bases are TGTGCCAGCAGCTTAATGTCAGGGGGCGCAGATACGCAGTATTTT. Using reference TRBV7-3 and TRBJ2-3 for the parts outside the CDR3, the full variable domain is GAGVSQTPSNKVTEKGKYVELRCDPISGHTALYWYRQSLGQGPEFLIYFQGTGAADDSGLPNDRFFAVRPEGSVSTLKIQRTERGDSAVYLCASSLMSGGADTQYFGPGTRLTVL.